This TCR beta chain is from a study of T cells after yellow fever vaccination. This CDR3 contains 15 residues. Germline V lookup: CDR1 SGHDT, CDR2 YYEEEE. V dropped 0 bases and J dropped 3 bases, with 7 bases sitting between them. Using its own MiXCR run on the 5' RACE reads, TCRdb lists one record per CDR3 protein. The table shows 450,000 to 600,000 distinct CDR3 sequences, with about 13% occurring only once. The sequencing used PBMCs, collected on the day of the yellow fever booster vaccination. The TCR comes from a young man who received the YFV17D yellow fever vaccine. The V gene is TRBV5-6, the J gene TRBJ2-6; D is ambiguous. CDR3 nucleotide sequence: TGTGCCAGCAGCTTGGGTTTTCATGGGGCCAACGTCCTGACTTTC. It translates to CASSLGFHGANVLTF.